This is a list of T cell receptor beta chains from one sample in a study of graft-versus-host responses after intestinal transplantation. These receptors have no identified antigens. The table came from immunoSEQ multiplex PCR; TCRdb's copy has only in-frame clones and leaves some out. The sample lists tens of thousands of clones, about 93% occurring once. The material sequenced was unstimulated CD8+ T cells sorted from spleen or lymph node cells, taken before intestinal transplant. Source of these receptors: a human donor who received an intestinal transplant. The CDR3 runs from the conserved cysteine through the conserved F or W. The D gene is left open where the match is weak. The size of a clone is reported for some rows only, either as once, few or many, or as a class for expanded clones.

j_gene,d_gene,abundance,v_gene,CDR3nt,CDR3aa
TRBJ2-7,-,few,TRBV10-3,TGTGCCACCTCACCTGGGAACGAGCAGTACTTC,CATSPGNEQYF
TRBJ2-3,TRBD2,-,TRBV7-2,TGTGCCAGCAGCTTAGATTTTAGCGGGGTGCGCACAGATACGCAGTATTTT,CASSLDFSGVRTDTQYF
TRBJ2-7,-,few,TRBV4-1,TGCGCCAGCAGCCAGGTGGGAAACCTCTACGAGCAGTACTTC,CASSQVGNLYEQYF
TRBJ2-7,TRBD1,-,TRBV5-4,TGTGCCAGCAGCTCGCGAGACAGGGTTTACGAGCAGTACTTC,CASSSRDRVYEQYF
TRBJ1-6,-,-,TRBV28,TGTGCCAGCAGTTCCACCTGGTCGGGCGGCTATAATTCACCCCTCCACTTT,CASSSTWSGGYNSPLHF
TRBJ2-7,-,-,TRBV11-2,TGTGCCAGCAGCTTAGGACGCATGCAGGAGCCTTTCGAGCAGTACTTC,CASSLGRMQEPFEQYF
TRBJ2-5,-,-,TRBV7-6,TGTGCCAGCAGCTTTTTTGTAGGGGGTGCAGAGACCCAGTACTTC,CASSFFVGGAETQYF
TRBJ1-2,TRBD1,-,TRBV5-1,TGCGCCAGCAGGCATTATTACAGGGGAAGGAATGGCTACACCTTC,CASRHYYRGRNGYTF
TRBJ2-1,TRBD1,-,TRBV9,TGTGCCAGCAGCCCGCCGGGCAGGGGGACATACAATGAGCAGTTCTTC,CASSPPGRGTYNEQFF
TRBJ2-5,-,-,TRBV7-9,TGTGCCAGCAGCTCCTCTACGGGTATAGATTGGGAGACCCAGTACTTC,CASSSSTGIDWETQYF
TRBJ1-2,-,-,TRBV21-1,TGTGCCAGCAGCACCCGGACAGGGCACGGCTACACCTTC,CASSTRTGHGYTF
TRBJ1-2,TRBD1,-,TRBV7-9,TGTGCCAGCAGCTTAGGAGGGGGCGGCGTCTATGGCTACACCTTC,CASSLGGGGVYGYTF
TRBJ2-7,TRBD1,-,TRBV4-3,TGCGCCAGCAGCCATTACCCGGGACAGGGGGCTGACGAGCAGTACTTC,CASSHYPGQGADEQYF
TRBJ2-7,TRBD1,-,TRBV7-9,TGTGCCAGCAGCCCAGGAGACAGGGTCTCCTTTTACGAGCAGTACTTC,CASSPGDRVSFYEQYF
TRBJ2-2,-,-,TRBV2,TGTGCCAGCACCCCGGGGATAAACACCGGGGAGCTGTTTTTT,CASTPGINTGELFF
TRBJ1-3,TRBD1,-,TRBV7-2,TGTGCCAGCAGCTCTGAGCCCGGGACAGGGATTTTTCCTGGAAACACCATATATTTT,CASSSEPGTGIFPGNTIYF
TRBJ2-5,-,-,TRBV29-1,TGCAGCGTTGATGGTGGGCCTGGGGAGACCCAGTACTTC,CSVDGGPGETQYF
TRBJ2-1,-,-,TRBV9,TGTGCCAGCAGCGTTAGTCATGAGCAGTTCTTC,CASSVSHEQFF
TRBJ2-5,TRBD2,-,TRBV13,TGTGCCAGCAGCGATAGCGGGAGGGGCGAGACCCAGTACTTC,CASSDSGRGETQYF
TRBJ1-2,-,few,TRBV4-1,TGCGCCAGCAGCCAAGCCCCCGGGACCGGGAACCCGGTAGGCTACACCTTC,CASSQAPGTGNPVGYTF
TRBJ2-2,-,-,TRBV7-9,TGTGCCAGCAGCGCCAGATGGACCGGGGAGCTGTTTTTT,CASSARWTGELFF
TRBJ2-3,TRBD2,-,TRBV7-9,TGTGCCAGCAGCGGGGGGGTTGGGACCCTCGGAGATACGCAGTATTTT,CASSGGVGTLGDTQYF
TRBJ2-7,TRBD1,once,TRBV7-9,TGTGCCAGCAGCGAATCTGGACAGGCGACTTACGAGCAGTACTTC,CASSESGQATYEQYF
TRBJ1-4,-,-,TRBV5-5,TGTGCCAGCAGCTTTGCAGGGGAAAAACTGTTTTTT,CASSFAGEKLFF
TRBJ1-4,-,few,TRBV6-1,TGTGCCAGCAGCCTGCTCGGAGTAACTAATGAAAAACTGTTTTTT,CASSLLGVTNEKLFF
TRBJ2-1,TRBD2,-,TRBV19,TGTGCCAGTAGTTTTAGCGGGAGGCTAGACAATGAGCAGTTCTTC,CASSFSGRLDNEQFF
TRBJ1-1,TRBD1,-,TRBV4-1,TGCGCCAGCAGCCCAGGACAGGGATCCACTGAAGCTTTCTTT,CASSPGQGSTEAFF
TRBJ1-2,-,-,TRBV7-6,TGTGCCAGCAGCTTACTTGGGGGGGAGGGCTACACCTTC,CASSLLGGEGYTF
TRBJ2-7,TRBD2,-,TRBV19,TGTGCCAGTGGGCGGTTCCGGGAGGGGGGCTACGAGCAGTACTTC,CASGRFREGGYEQYF